This T cell receptor beta chain came from a study of T cell clonotyping in hematopoietic cell transplantation. Germline trimming cut 3 bases from V and 1 base from J; bases unmatched to any gene: 4. The CDR3 length is 16 residues. CDR1 and CDR2 (germline): SGHVS, FNYEAQ. In its sample, this clone was seen once. Its antigen is unidentified. Study results and limitations: Pathologically expanded recipient clonotypes increased progressively from day 30 to day 180 as diversity fell.

Using immunoSEQ multiplex PCR, the repertoire was profiled, and TCRdb retains in-frame clones only, with some absent. The table includes about 5,700 clones, around four fifths detected once. The specimen was PBMCs, collected 100 days after allogeneic stem cell transplant. The chain uses TRBV7-6 and TRBJ2-3; TRBD2 matches 10 bases. The TCR was taken from a male patient in his fifties who had an allogeneic stem cell transplant from an unrelated donor, so the T cells may come from the graft donor. Some clones in this sample may be carry-over from other donors' samples. In DNA form, the CDR3 reads TGTGCCAGCAGCTTGGGGACTAGCGTTGGCACAGATACGCAGTATTTT. Translating it yields CASSLGTSVGTDTQYF.